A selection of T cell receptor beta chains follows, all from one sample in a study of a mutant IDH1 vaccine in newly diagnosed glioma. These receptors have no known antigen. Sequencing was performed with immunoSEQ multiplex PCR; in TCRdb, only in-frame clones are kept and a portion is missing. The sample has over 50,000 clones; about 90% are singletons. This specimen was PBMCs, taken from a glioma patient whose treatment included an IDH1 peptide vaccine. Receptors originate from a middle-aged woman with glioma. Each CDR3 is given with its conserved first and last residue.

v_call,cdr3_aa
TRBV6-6,CASRGGAGRTYEQYF
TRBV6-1,CASRAGTENYEQYF
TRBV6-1,CASSAGGKVVNIQYF
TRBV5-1,CASSLEGTEAFF
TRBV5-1,CASSLGARGAGNTIYF
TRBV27,CASTKRGLADDNEQFF
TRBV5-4,CASSLEQGRGGYTF
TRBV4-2,CASSQGPGTNTEAFF
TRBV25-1,CASSEMGTGLPYEQYF
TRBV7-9,CASGLTERIGALHF
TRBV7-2,CASSIHARSHQPQHF
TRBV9,CASSPGTPHAMDEKLFF
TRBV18,CASSPGLAGGDVEQFF
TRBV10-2,CASSVTGGTEAFF
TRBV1,CTSSSTSGYEQYF
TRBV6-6,CASSHLTPDSGNTIYF